Included here is one TCR beta chain sequence, with context. Its antigen is currently not known. Base qualities were left out, and no much larger clone turns up one base away. Other DNA sequences from this sample encode an identical CDR3 as well. This specimen comes from a study of shared clonotypes between healthy human individuals (dated by TCRdb to about 2020). Concerning the study at large: A few men and a couple of women, aged 18 to 49 years, made up the cohort. For each donor, CD4 naive and CD4 memory were each run on three plates, CD8 naive on two plates, and CD8 memory on one plate. Blood TCR repertoires of roughly five healthy adults were deeply sequenced to estimate repertoire size and the extent of clonotype sharing between individuals. To increase sequencing depth and limit assay-specific biases, TCR repertoire library preparation and sequencing were carried out by different laboratories using diverse techniques. Between about 0.8 and 8.9 billion PBMCs per donor were obtained by leukapheresis.

General study outcomes and caveats: Naive subsets generally had larger estimated clonotype richness than memory subsets did. Compared with non-shared clonotypes, the clonotypes found in all four sorted-subset donors had higher generation probabilities. Sampling was limited to blood, and TCR repertoires in tissue likely differ from TCR repertoires in blood. Based on pairwise subsampling, the degree of clonotype sharing among donors was expected to be affected by sequencing depth. Approximately 5% of naive CD4, more than 3% of naive CD8, approximately 2.2% of memory CD4, and around 0.4% of memory CD8 clonotypes were shared across several donors. Rarefaction of sorted-subset datasets indicated incomplete sequencing despite the large sequencing depth. The small number of donors limited the genetic and exposure-history diversity represented.

Using the deep immunoSEQ assay, TCR CDR3 regions were amplified from genomic DNA by multiplex PCR. Genomic DNA extracted from each cell subset was distributed evenly over all wells of several immunoSEQ 96-well plates, and each plate served as one replicate. For sorted subsets, approximately 200 ng of genomic DNA, equivalent to 25,000 to 35,000 T cell genomes, went into each replicate PCR. Purified libraries were quantified with a Qubit 3.0 fluorometer, sized on a Bioanalyzer 2100, and re-quantified with the KAPA Library Quantification kit. A separate single-read 150-cycle Illumina NextSeq 550 flow cell was used to sequence each immunoSEQ 96-well plate. In the authors' own workflow: The immunoSEQ output contained only junctional sequences without quality scores, so filtering could not match that applied to full-length reads. Sequences were annotated with PyIR, a Python wrapper for IgBLAST v1.9, using IMGT germline references to assign V/J genes and CDR3. Reads with weak V/J assignments (E-value above 1e-6), missing CDR3, stop codons, out-of-frame junctions, or ambiguous translated residues were removed. V3J clonotypes were defined as sequences sharing an identical inferred V gene, J gene, and CDR3 amino acid sequence. Percentage overlap between repertoires was calculated by dividing the number of shared unique clonotypes by the size of the smaller repertoire. Three approaches were used to assess repertoire richness: RTK rarefaction, the Chao1 estimator, and Recon v2.1 estimates of unobserved clonotypes. Generation probabilities were computed with OLGA for all TCRbeta clonotypes obtained by the gDNA method from several donors. Here the immuneACCESS table is served through TCRdb, limited to in-frame sequences with V and J called. Missing clones are a known gap in these copies; in checked studies unresolved V genes cover under half, and the rest lacks a known reason. V and J calls plus clone size are reproduced from that table; the DNA served to infer D and trimming. The sample contains over a million clones, around 97% of them found a single time. The ten largest make up about 1% of the sample.

CDR1 SGHRS and CDR2 YFSETQ were looked up in the germline V gene. The cysteine opens and the phenylalanine closes a CDR3 of 11 amino acids. The DNA shown is the 33-base CDR3, in frame from base 1. V is pared back by 3 bases and J by 2 bases, with 3 bases lying between the germline termini. The donors were healthy, HIV-negative adults who had no recently reported acute infections or vaccinations. Every donor was a Caucasian adult living in Nashville, Tennessee, USA. CD4+ T cells were enriched by magnetic negative selection; naive cells were then positively selected on CD45RA, and the negative fraction formed the memory subset. Blood was obtained by leukapheresis, after which PBMCs were separated by Ficoll-Histopaque density gradient centrifugation and cryopreserved in liquid nitrogen vapor phase. Analytical flow cytometry was used to check the purity and quantity of every magnetically sorted T cell population. Genomic DNA was isolated from every sorted fraction and measured by UV absorbance on a Nanodrop 2000c.

Sequenced: naive CD4+ T cells sorted from blood. Taken with the paper, the label for cell subset or site translates to: CD45RA+ positively selected. This sequence was found in a young man in good health. The V and J genes are TRBV5-1 and TRBJ2-7; the D gene cannot be named for sure. CDR3 loop: CASSSTYEQYF. The bases read TGCGCCAGCAGCTCGACCTACGAGCAGTACTTC.